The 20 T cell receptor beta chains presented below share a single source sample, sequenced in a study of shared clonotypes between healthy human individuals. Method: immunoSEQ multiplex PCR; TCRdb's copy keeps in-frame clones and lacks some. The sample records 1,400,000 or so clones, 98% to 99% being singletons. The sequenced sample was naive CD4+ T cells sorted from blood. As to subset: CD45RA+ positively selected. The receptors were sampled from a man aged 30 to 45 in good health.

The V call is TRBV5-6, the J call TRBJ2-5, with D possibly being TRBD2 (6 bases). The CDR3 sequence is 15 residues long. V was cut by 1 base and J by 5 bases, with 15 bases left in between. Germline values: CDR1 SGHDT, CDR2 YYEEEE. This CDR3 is CASSLFSGIVETQYF. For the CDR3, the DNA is TGTGCCAGCAGCTTGTTTAGCGGAATCGTGGAGACCCAGTACTTC.

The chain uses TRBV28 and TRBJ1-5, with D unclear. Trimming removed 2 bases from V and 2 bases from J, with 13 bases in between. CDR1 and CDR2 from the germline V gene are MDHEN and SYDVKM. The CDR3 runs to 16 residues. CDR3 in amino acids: CASSLAGKSRNQPQHF. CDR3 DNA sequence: TGTGCCAGCAGTTTAGCGGGCAAGTCCCGCAATCAGCCCCAGCATTTT.

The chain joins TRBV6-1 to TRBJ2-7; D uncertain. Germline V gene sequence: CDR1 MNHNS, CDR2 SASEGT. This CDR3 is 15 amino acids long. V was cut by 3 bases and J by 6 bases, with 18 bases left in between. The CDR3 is CASSELTVVGGEQYF. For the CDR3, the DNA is TGTGCCAGCAGTGAGTTAACAGTGGTGGGTGGCGAGCAGTACTTC.

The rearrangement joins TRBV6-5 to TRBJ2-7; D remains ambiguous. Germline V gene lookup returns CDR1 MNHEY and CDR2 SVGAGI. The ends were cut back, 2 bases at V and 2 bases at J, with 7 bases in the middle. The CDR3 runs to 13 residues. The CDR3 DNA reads TGTGCCAGCAGTTACGATGGGCCCTACGAGCAGTACTTC. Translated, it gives CASSYDGPYEQYF.

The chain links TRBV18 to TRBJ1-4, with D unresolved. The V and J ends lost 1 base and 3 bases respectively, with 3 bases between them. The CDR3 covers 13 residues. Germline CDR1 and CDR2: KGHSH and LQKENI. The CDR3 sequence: CASSPLANEKLFF. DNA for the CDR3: TGTGCCAGCTCACCACTAGCTAATGAAAAACTGTTTTTT.

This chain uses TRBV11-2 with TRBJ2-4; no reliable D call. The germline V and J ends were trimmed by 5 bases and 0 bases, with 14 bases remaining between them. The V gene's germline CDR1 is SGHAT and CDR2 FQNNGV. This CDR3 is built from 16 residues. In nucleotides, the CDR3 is TGTGCCAGCAGCCCTGGGTCCTCTGTAGCCAAAAACATTCAGTACTTC. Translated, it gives CASSPGSSVAKNIQYF.

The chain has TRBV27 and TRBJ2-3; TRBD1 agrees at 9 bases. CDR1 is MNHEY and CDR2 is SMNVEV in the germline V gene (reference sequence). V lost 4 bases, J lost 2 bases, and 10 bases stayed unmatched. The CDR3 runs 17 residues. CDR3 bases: TGTGCCAGCAGTTATAGGGTACGGGACAGGGTCACAGATACGCAGTATTTT. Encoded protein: CASSYRVRDRVTDTQYF.

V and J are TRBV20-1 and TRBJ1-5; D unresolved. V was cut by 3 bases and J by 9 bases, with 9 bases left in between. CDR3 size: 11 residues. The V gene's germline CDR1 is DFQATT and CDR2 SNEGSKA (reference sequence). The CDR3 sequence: CSARMLRPQHF. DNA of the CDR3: TGCAGTGCTAGGATGCTTCGGCCCCAGCATTTT.

Written as DNA, the CDR3 is TGTGCCAGCATCCTGGCCCAGGGGAACTATGGCTACACCTTC. Its translation: CASILAQGNYGYTF. The rearrangement links TRBV13 to TRBJ1-2; possibly TRBD1 for D (6 bases). This CDR3 has 14 residues. Germline CDR1 and CDR2: PRHDT and FYEKMQ (reference sequence). V dropped 7 bases and J dropped 2 bases, with 14 bases sitting between them. Full variable domain (outside the CDR3, taken from reference TRBV13 and TRBJ1-2): AAGVIQSPRHLIKEKRETATLKCYPIPRHDTVYWYQQGPGQDPQFLISFYEKMQSDKGSIPDRFSAQQFSDYHSELNMSSLELGDSALYFCASILAQGNYGYTFGSGTRLTVV.

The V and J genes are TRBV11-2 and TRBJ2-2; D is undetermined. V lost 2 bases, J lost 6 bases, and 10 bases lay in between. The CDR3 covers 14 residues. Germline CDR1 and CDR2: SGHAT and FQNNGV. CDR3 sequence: CASSLIPSAGELFF. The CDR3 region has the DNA TGTGCCAGCAGCTTAATCCCTTCGGCCGGGGAGCTGTTTTTT.

The CDR3 sequence is CASSPLARNEQFF. DNA for the CDR3: TGCGCCAGCAGCCCTCTCGCGAGGAATGAGCAGTTCTTC. The chain recombines TRBV4-1 with TRBJ2-1; D ambiguous. Germline V CDR1 and CDR2: MGHRA, YSYEKL. The V end was cut by 4 bases, the J end by 7 bases, with 11 bases between. CDR3 length equals 13 residues.

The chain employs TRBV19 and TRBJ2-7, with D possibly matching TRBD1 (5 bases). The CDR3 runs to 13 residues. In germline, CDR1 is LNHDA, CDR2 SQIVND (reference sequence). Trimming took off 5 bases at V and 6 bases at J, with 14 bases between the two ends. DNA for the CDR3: TGTGCCAGTAGTGTGCCGACAGCCACCGAGCAGTACTTC. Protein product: CASSVPTATEQYF.

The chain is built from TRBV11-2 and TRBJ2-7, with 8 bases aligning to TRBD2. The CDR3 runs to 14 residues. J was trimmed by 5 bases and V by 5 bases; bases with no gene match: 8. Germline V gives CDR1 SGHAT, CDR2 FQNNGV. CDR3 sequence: CASSRGTRYHEQYF. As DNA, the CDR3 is TGTGCCAGCAGCCGTGGGACTAGATACCACGAGCAGTACTTC.

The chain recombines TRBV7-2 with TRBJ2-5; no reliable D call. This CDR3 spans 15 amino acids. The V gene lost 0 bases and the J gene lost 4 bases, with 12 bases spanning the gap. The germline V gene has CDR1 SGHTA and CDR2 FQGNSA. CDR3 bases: TGTGCCAGCAGCTTAGCGAAATATCCCGGAGAGACCCAGTACTTC. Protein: CASSLAKYPGETQYF.

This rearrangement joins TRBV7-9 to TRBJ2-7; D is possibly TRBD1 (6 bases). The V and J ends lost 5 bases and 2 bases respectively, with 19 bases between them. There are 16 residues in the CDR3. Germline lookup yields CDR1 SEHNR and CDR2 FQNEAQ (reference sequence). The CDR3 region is CASSGARGQRTYEQYF. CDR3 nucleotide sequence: TGTGCCAGCAGCGGCGCCCGTGGACAGAGAACCTACGAGCAGTACTTC.

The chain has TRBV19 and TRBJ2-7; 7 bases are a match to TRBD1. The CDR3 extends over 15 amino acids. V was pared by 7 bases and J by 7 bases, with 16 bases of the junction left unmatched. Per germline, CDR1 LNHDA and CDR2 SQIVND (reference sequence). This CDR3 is CASTETPGQLREQYF. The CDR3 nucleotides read TGTGCCAGTACGGAGACTCCGGGACAGCTAAGGGAGCAGTACTTC. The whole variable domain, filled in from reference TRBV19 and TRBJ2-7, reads DGGITQSPKYLFRKEGQNVTLSCEQNLNHDAMYWYRQDPGQGLRLIYYSQIVNDFQKGDIAEGYSVSREKKESFPLTVTSAQKNPTAFYLCASTETPGQLREQYFGPGTRLTVT.

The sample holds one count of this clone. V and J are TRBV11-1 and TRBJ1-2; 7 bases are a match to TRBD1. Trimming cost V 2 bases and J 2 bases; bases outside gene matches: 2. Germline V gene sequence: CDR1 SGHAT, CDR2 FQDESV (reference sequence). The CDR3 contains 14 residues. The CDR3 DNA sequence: TGTGCCAGCAGCTTACCGGGACAGAACTATGGCTACACCTTC. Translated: CASSLPGQNYGYTF.

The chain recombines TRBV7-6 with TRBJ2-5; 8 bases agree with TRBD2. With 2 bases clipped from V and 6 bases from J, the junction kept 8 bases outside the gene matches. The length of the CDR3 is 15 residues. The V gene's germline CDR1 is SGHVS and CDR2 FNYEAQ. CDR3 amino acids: CASSLKPSGSQTQYF. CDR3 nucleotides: TGTGCCAGCAGCTTAAAACCAAGCGGGAGTCAGACCCAGTACTTC. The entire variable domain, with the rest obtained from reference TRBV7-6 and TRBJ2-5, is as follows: GAGVSQSPRYKVTKRGQDVALRCDPISGHVSLYWYRQALGQGPEFLTYFNYEAQQDKSGLPNDRFSAERPEGSISTLTIQRTEQRDSAMYRCASSLKPSGSQTQYFGPGTRLLVL.

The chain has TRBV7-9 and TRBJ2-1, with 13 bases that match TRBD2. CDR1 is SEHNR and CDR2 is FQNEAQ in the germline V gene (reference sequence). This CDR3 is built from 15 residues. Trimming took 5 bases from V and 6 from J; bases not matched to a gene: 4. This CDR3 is CASSRTSGRGNEQFF. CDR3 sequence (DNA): TGTGCCAGCAGCCGGACTAGCGGGAGAGGCAATGAGCAGTTCTTC.

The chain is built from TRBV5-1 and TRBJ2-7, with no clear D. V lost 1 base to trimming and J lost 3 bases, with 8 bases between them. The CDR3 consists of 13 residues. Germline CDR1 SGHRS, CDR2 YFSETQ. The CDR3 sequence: CASSLSAGYEQYF. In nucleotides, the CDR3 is TGCGCCAGCAGCTTGAGCGCAGGCTACGAGCAGTACTTC.